A selection of T cell receptor beta chains follows, all from one sample in a study of blood T cell repertoires in COVID-19. The repertoire was sequenced with immunoSEQ multiplex PCR; TCRdb's copy has only in-frame clones and lacks some. The top ten clones hold approximately 0.9% of a sample with about 200,000 clones, over 80% of them seen once. Material: peripheral blood. Receptors originate from a man aged 55 to 70 with COVID-19, enrolled during active disease. Both conserved end residues are part of each CDR3. The D gene is left open where the match is weak. Size is stated for part of the rows, as once, few or many counts, or as a class when the clone is expanded.

clone_size j_call d_call v_call cdr3_nt cdr3_aa
- TRBJ2-1 - TRBV12-5 TGTGCTAGTGGTTTAATTCAGGGGTCTTCGGATGAGCAGTTCTTC CASGLIQGSSDEQFF
- TRBJ2-2 - TRBV5-4 TGTGCCAGCAGCTCTTGGGCGGGCTTAGAGCTGTTTTTT CASSSWAGLELFF
few TRBJ1-5 TRBD1 TRBV15 TGTGCCACCAGCGAAACTAAAACCTGGGGACAGGTCCACAAAGAAATCGCGCCCCAGCATTTT CATSETKTWGQVHKEIAPQHF
- TRBJ1-2 TRBD1 TRBV5-1 TGCGCCAGCAGCTCATCCGGGACAGGGGTTGGCTACACCTTC CASSSSGTGVGYTF
once TRBJ2-1 - TRBV5-4 TGTGCCAGTGTGGGCAGGGGAAACTCCTACAATGAGCAGTTCTTC CASVGRGNSYNEQFF
- TRBJ2-6 TRBD1 TRBV28 TGTGCCAGCAGCTGGGACAGCTCTGGGGCCAACGTCCTGACTTTC CASSWDSSGANVLTF
few TRBJ2-2 TRBD1 TRBV7-9 TGTGCCAGCAGCTTACAGGGGGCGATGGACACCGGGGAGCTGTTTTTT CASSLQGAMDTGELFF
- TRBJ1-5 - TRBV19 TGTGCTACAGGGACGAGCAATCAGCCCCAGCATTTT CATGTSNQPQHF
- TRBJ1-5 TRBD1 TRBV19 TGTGCCAGTAGTTCCGGGACAGGGTATCAGCCCCAGCATTTT CASSSGTGYQPQHF
- TRBJ2-1 TRBD1 TRBV11-3 TGTGCCAGCAGCTGGGACAGGGGTTCCTACAATGAGCAGTTCTTC CASSWDRGSYNEQFF
few TRBJ1-6 TRBD1 TRBV11-3 TGTGCCAGCAGCCTAGAACAGGGGTCACCCCTCCACTTT CASSLEQGSPLHF
- TRBJ2-1 - TRBV30 TGTGCCTGGAGTGTGGGGGCTTCGCAGTTCTTC CAWSVGASQFF
many TRBJ1-5 - TRBV4-2 TGTGCCAGCAGCCATCGTCTAGGTAGCAATCAGCCCCAGCATTTT CASSHRLGSNQPQHF
- TRBJ1-1 - TRBV9 TGTGCCAGCAGCCTACGGGGGTCGGGCACTGAAGCTTTCTTT CASSLRGSGTEAFF
- TRBJ1-1 - TRBV27 TGTGCCAGCAGTCGCTTTGGGAGGGACACTGAAGCTTTCTTT CASSRFGRDTEAFF
- TRBJ1-3 - TRBV5-1 TGCGCCAGCAGCGGGGCTTCCTCTGGAAACACCATATATTTT CASSGASSGNTIYF
once TRBJ1-5 TRBD1 TRBV5-1 TGCGCCAGCAGCTTGGAGGGACAGGGAAGCCATCAGCCCCAGCATTTT CASSLEGQGSHQPQHF
- TRBJ1-1 - TRBV4-2 TGTGCCAGCAGCCAACAGGATAACACTGAAGCTTTCTTT CASSQQDNTEAFF
- TRBJ2-7 - TRBV27 TGTGCCAGCAAAAGCCGCTCCTACGAGCAGTACTTC CASKSRSYEQYF
- TRBJ1-6 - TRBV30 TGTGCCTGGAGTGTCGTCCAGGAAAGGAATTCACCCCTCCACTTT CAWSVVQERNSPLHF
- TRBJ2-3 - TRBV6-5 TGTGCCAGCTACGCCGCAGGCACAGATACGCAGTATTTT CASYAAGTDTQYF
- TRBJ1-2 TRBD1 TRBV6-5 TGTGCCAGCAGCTCCGGAGGACAGGGGAACTATGGCTACACCTTC CASSSGGQGNYGYTF
- TRBJ2-7 TRBD1 TRBV19 TGTGCCAGTAGTATCCAGACAGGGGCGAACTACGAGCAGTACTTC CASSIQTGANYEQYF
- TRBJ2-7 TRBD1 TRBV24-1 TGTGCCACCAGTGCCCGGACCGGGACAGCAGAAGCCTACGAGCAGTACTTC CATSARTGTAEAYEQYF
- TRBJ2-3 TRBD1 TRBV24-1 TGTGCCACCAGTGATTTTTCGGGACAGGGCACAGATACGCAGTATTTT CATSDFSGQGTDTQYF
- TRBJ2-5 - TRBV11-3 TGTGCCAGCAGCTTCCGGGCCGGGACTTTTGATGCTCAAGAGACCCAGTACTTC CASSFRAGTFDAQETQYF
- TRBJ2-1 - TRBV11-1 TGTGCCAGCAGCTTAGCGGGAGTTTTCCCCAATGAGCAGTTCTTC CASSLAGVFPNEQFF
- TRBJ1-1 - TRBV7-9 TGTGCCAGCAGCTCAAACACTGAAGCTTTCTTT CASSSNTEAFF
- TRBJ1-6 - TRBV21-1 TGTGCCAGCAGCAGACTATCTACAGGGCGAGTAACCTATAATTCACCCCTCCACTTT CASSRLSTGRVTYNSPLHF
- TRBJ1-2 - TRBV10-3 TGTGCCATCAGTGCGGGGGAGGACTATGGCTACACCTTC CAISAGEDYGYTF
once TRBJ2-7 - TRBV11-2 TGTGCCAGCAGCTTAGCAGGGTCCTACGAGCAGTACTTC CASSLAGSYEQYF
- TRBJ1-5 - TRBV29-1 TGCAGCGTCGCCCGACAGGAGAATCAGCCCCAGCATTTT CSVARQENQPQHF
- TRBJ1-2 - TRBV5-6 TGTGCCAGCAGCGCACAGAACTATGGCTACACCTTC CASSAQNYGYTF
- TRBJ2-7 TRBD2 TRBV3-1/TRBV3-2 TGTGCCAGCAGCCACGTCGGGCTAGCGGGAGTAAGGCACGAGCAGTACTTC CASSHVGLAGVRHEQYF
- TRBJ2-7 TRBD2 TRBV27 TGTGCCAGCAGTCTCCGCAATTCCCCCGCGGGAGACGGATACGAGCAGTACTTC CASSLRNSPAGDGYEQYF
- TRBJ1-1 - TRBV2 TGTGCCAGTGGACAGACCATGAACACTGAAGCTTTCTTT CASGQTMNTEAFF
- TRBJ2-3 - TRBV29-1 TGCAGCGCGCCTCAGGGCAGGATCACAGATACGCAGTATTTT CSAPQGRITDTQYF
- TRBJ1-6 - TRBV18 TGTGCCAGCTCACCAGGACAATATAATTCACCCCTCCACTTT CASSPGQYNSPLHF
- TRBJ2-3 TRBD1 TRBV14 TGTGCCAGCAGCCGGACAAGACAGGGGGCAGATACGCAGTATTTT CASSRTRQGADTQYF
- TRBJ1-3 TRBD1 TRBV7-2 TGTGCCAGCAGCTCCTATGACAGGGCTGGAAACACCATATATTTT CASSSYDRAGNTIYF
once TRBJ1-1 - TRBV3-1/TRBV3-2 TGTGCCAGCAGCCCCGCGCGGGCGGCCGGAGAAGCTTTCTTT CASSPARAAGEAFF
- TRBJ2-5 - TRBV3-1/TRBV3-2 TGTGCCAGCACCCCCAGGGCCCCCCAAGAGACCCAGTACTTC CASTPRAPQETQYF
- TRBJ1-6 TRBD1 TRBV18 TGTGCCAGCTCACGGGACAGTAATTCACCCCTCCACTTT CASSRDSNSPLHF